One and the same sample provided the 13 T cell receptor beta chains below, sequenced in a study of control samples from healthy donors and cancer patients. The repertoire was sequenced with immunoSEQ multiplex PCR; TCRdb's copy has only in-frame clones and lacks some. The data contain about 51,000 clones, 88% of them singletons. The sequencing input was PBMCs. The receptors here all came from a man aged 50 to 60 with head and neck cancer.

The gene calls are TRBV2 and TRBJ1-2; weak D call: TRBD1 (5 bases). The V end was cut by 8 bases, the J end by 0 bases, with 13 bases between. In germline, CDR1 is SNHLY, CDR2 FYNNEI. The length of the CDR3 is 14 residues. The CDR3 reads CASRVGGTNYGYTF. In nucleotides, the CDR3 is TGTGCCAGCCGGGTGGGGGGTACTAACTATGGCTACACCTTC.

The chain employs TRBV7-2 and TRBJ2-7; TRBD1 or TRBD2 may be the D gene (6 bases each). The CDR3 extends over 15 amino acids. CDR1 is SGHTA, CDR2 FQGNSA, per germline. Trimming removed 0 bases from V and 5 bases from J, with 14 bases in between. DNA for the CDR3: TGTGCCAGCAGCTTAGCGGGGGGCGGGGACCACGAGCAGTACTTC. Protein product: CASSLAGGGDHEQYF.

This clone was detected once. The J gene is TRBJ1-3, the V gene TRBV5-1, with 7 bases fitting TRBD1. The CDR3 covers 15 residues. Germline CDR1 SGHRS, CDR2 YFSETQ. J lost 5 bases, V lost 4 bases, and 9 bases had no gene match. The CDR3: CASSDGQVYRNTIYF. Written as DNA, the CDR3 is TGCGCCAGCAGCGATGGACAGGTGTATAGAAACACCATATATTTT.

The chain has TRBV11-2 and TRBJ2-3, with 10 bases matching TRBD2. From germline, CDR1 is SGHAT and CDR2 FQNNGV. The CDR3 extends over 16 amino acids. Germline trimming cut 1 base from V and 2 bases from J; bases unmatched to any gene: 3. The CDR3: CASSLGTSGFTDTQYF. As DNA, the CDR3 is TGTGCCAGCAGCTTAGGGACTAGCGGCTTCACAGATACGCAGTATTTT.

The V gene is TRBV30, the J gene TRBJ1-4; D is uncertain. Trimming removed 4 bases at V and 0 bases at J, with 9 bases between. Germline CDR1 and CDR2: GTSNPN and SVGIG (reference sequence). The CDR3 covers 14 residues. The CDR3 protein is CAWKPDSTNEKLFF. CDR3 DNA: TGTGCCTGGAAACCGGATTCAACTAATGAAAAACTGTTTTTT.

The chain combines TRBV7-2 with TRBJ2-3; 12 nucleotides align to TRBD2. The CDR3 is 16 amino acids. Germline CDR1 reads SGHTA; CDR2 reads FQGNSA. V was clipped by 5 bases and J by 6 bases; unmatched bases: 9. Written as DNA, the CDR3 is TGTGCCAGCAGCGCACTAGCGGGGGGATACTGGGATACGCAGTATTTT. It is translated as CASSALAGGYWDTQYF. Full variable domain (remainder filled in from reference TRBV7-2 and TRBJ2-3): GAGVSQSPSNKVTEKGKDVELRCDPISGHTALYWYRQSLGQGLEFLIYFQGNSAPDKSGLPSDRFSAERTGGSVSTLTIQRTQQEDSAVYLCASSALAGGYWDTQYFGPGTRLTVL.

This chain uses TRBV5-4 with TRBJ1-1; a possible D gene is TRBD1 (6 bases). CDR3 length: 15 amino acids. Trimming shortened V by 4 bases and J by 6 bases, and 19 bases separated the two germline ends. Germline V lookup: CDR1 SGHNT, CDR2 YYREEE (reference sequence). The CDR3, as DNA: TGTGCCAGCAGCAGAACGACAGGACCGGGCGCTGAAGCTTTCTTT. Translated, it gives CASSRTTGPGAEAFF.

V and J are TRBV19 and TRBJ2-3, with D maybe TRBD2 (6 bases). V lost 6 bases to trimming and J lost 4 bases, with 11 bases between them. CDR1 LNHDA and CDR2 SQIVND come from the germline V gene (reference sequence). This CDR3 comprises 13 residues. The DNA for the CDR3 is TGTGCCAGTAGCCCGGGAGATGCAGATACGCAGTATTTT. Its protein product is CASSPGDADTQYF.

The chain employs TRBV4-2 and TRBJ2-1; 7 bases are a match to TRBD1. V shed 1 base and J 1 base; nucleotides not matched to a gene: 4. Looked up from germline, CDR1 is LGHNA and CDR2 is YNFKEQ. The CDR3 length is 16 residues. CDR3 in DNA: TGTGCCAGCAGCCAAGTCCCACAGGGGTCCTACAATGAGCAGTTCTTC. It encodes CASSQVPQGSYNEQFF.

The rearrangement uses TRBV2 and TRBJ2-5, with TRBD1 matching over 7 bases. V trimming: 8 bases; J trimming: 5 bases; junction bases outside the gene matches: 14. The CDR3 contains 15 residues. Germline values: CDR1 SNHLY, CDR2 FYNNEI. CDR3 bases: TGTGCCAGCCGGTCGGTAAGGGGGCGTCGGGAGACCCAGTACTTC. It translates to CASRSVRGRRETQYF.

The chain employs TRBV7-9 and TRBJ2-5; D may be TRBD2 (5 bases). Per the germline V gene, CDR1 is SEHNR and CDR2 is FQNEAQ (reference sequence). The ends were cut back, 2 bases at V and 0 bases at J, with 22 bases in the middle. CDR3 size: 19 residues. The DNA of the CDR3 is TGTGCCAGCAGCTTATTATATCGGGGAAGTCGAAGGTACCAAGAGACCCAGTACTTC. Translating gives CASSLLYRGSRRYQETQYF.

V and J are TRBV10-1 and TRBJ2-3; D possibly matches TRBD1 or TRBD2 (5 bases each). Between the trimmed V and J ends, which lost 3 bases and 2 bases, there was a span of 12 bases. The CDR3 consists of 15 residues. CDR1 is WNHNN and CDR2 is SYGVQD in the germline V gene (reference sequence). In DNA form, the CDR3 reads TGCGCCAGCAGTGATGCAGGGAGACCCACAGATACGCAGTATTTT. It specifies CASSDAGRPTDTQYF.

V and J are TRBV12-3 or TRBV12-4 and TRBJ1-1, with D hard to call. V lost 2 bases and J lost 6, with 10 bases in between. The CDR3 has 13 residues. CDR3 DNA: TGTGCCAGCAGTTTAAGGTCGGGTCCTGAAGCTTTCTTT. It is translated as CASSLRSGPEAFF.